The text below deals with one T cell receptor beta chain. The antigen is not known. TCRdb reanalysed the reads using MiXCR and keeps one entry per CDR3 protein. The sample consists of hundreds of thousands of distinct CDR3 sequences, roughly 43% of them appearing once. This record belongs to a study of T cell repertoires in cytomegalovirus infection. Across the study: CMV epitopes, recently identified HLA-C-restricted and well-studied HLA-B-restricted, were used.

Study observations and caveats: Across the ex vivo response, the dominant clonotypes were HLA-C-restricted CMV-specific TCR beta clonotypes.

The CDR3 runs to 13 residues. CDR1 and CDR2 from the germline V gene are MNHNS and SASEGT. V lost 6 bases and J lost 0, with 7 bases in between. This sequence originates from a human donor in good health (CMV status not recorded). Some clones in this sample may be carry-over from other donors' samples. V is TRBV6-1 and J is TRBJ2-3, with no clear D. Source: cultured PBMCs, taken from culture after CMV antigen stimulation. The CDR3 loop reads CASRERSTDTQYF. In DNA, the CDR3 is TGTGCCAGCAGGGAAAGGAGCACAGATACGCAGTATTTT.